This T cell receptor beta chain was sequenced in a study of PD-1 blockade in classical Hodgkin lymphoma. Regarding the study as a whole: Only CD4+ TCR diversity, not CD8+, had risen significantly by C4D1.

There are a few counts of this clone. The antigen is unknown. Profiled with immunoSEQ multiplex PCR; TCRdb holds only in-frame clones, not every one. The sample carries around 65,000 clones, 70% to 90% recorded once. Time point in this sample: cycle 4 day 1 (C4D1), after five to seven weeks of nivolumab. Brentuximab vedotin exposure varied among the patients, all of whom had relapsed after autologous stem cell transplantation. This CDR3 contains 14 residues. CDR1 and CDR2 (germline): SGDLS, YYNGEE. Trimming removed 0 bases from V and 4 bases from J, with 8 bases in between. The rearrangement joins TRBV9 to TRBJ2-1; D is unclear. Material: peripheral blood mononuclear cells (PBMCs), obtained before the fourth cycle of nivolumab. This sequence was found in a human donor with classical Hodgkin lymphoma. CDR3: CASSVVKVYNEQFF. CDR3 in DNA: TGTGCCAGCAGCGTAGTGAAGGTTTACAATGAGCAGTTCTTC.